Shown below are 22 T cell receptor beta chains from a single sample sequenced in a study of CD8 T cells in Susac syndrome. It was with random hexamers that about 0.45 to 1 ug RNA was reverse transcribed. TCRdb re-called the immunoSEQ multiplex PCR reads with MiXCR, one entry per CDR3 protein. The data show tens of thousands of distinct CDR3 sequences, roughly 93% seen once. Sequencing used CD4+ T cells from PBMCs. The receptors here all came from a human donor with Susac syndrome.

V is TRBV30 and J is TRBJ1-5; D is uncertain. Trimming shortened V by 2 bases and J by 1 base, and 12 bases separated the two germline ends. The V gene's germline CDR1 is GTSNPN and CDR2 SVGIG (reference sequence). The CDR3 sequence is 15 residues long. This CDR3 reads CAWSKPPRSNQPQHF. The DNA of the CDR3 is TGTGCCTGGAGTAAGCCCCCGAGGAGCAATCAGCCCCAGCATTTT.

This clonotype showed up just once. The chain is built from TRBV28 and TRBJ1-1; TRBD1 matches 11 bases. The junction had 4 bases not matched to a gene; V was cut back by 6 bases and J by 1 base. Germline CDR1 MDHEN, CDR2 SYDVKM. The CDR3 sequence is 15 residues long. CDR3: CASRGQGAANTEAFF. CDR3 nucleotides: TGTGCCAGCAGAGGACAGGGGGCGGCGAACACTGAAGCTTTCTTT.

The chain joins TRBV6-5 to TRBJ2-5; 9 nucleotides agree with TRBD1. Trimming took 6 bases from V and 7 from J; bases not matched to a gene: 9. Looked up from germline, CDR1 is MNHEY and CDR2 is SVGAGI. This CDR3 is built from 14 residues. CDR3 region: CASRGTGSMVTQYF. For the CDR3, the DNA is TGTGCCAGCAGGGGGACAGGGTCGATGGTGACCCAGTACTTC.

The J gene is TRBJ2-3, the V gene TRBV12-3 or TRBV12-4, with TRBD2 matching over 11 bases. This CDR3 is built from 14 residues. The trim removed 6 bases at V and 5 bases at J, leaving 4 bases unmatched. CDR3 sequence (DNA): TGTGCCAGCAGGACTAGCGGGGTGGTAGATACGCAGTATTTT. Translation: CASRTSGVVDTQYF.

The chain recombines TRBV7-3 with TRBJ2-5; maybe TRBD1 (5 bases). The V gene's germline CDR1 is SGHTA and CDR2 FQGTGA. The CDR3 contains 14 residues. V lost 1 base and J lost 5, with 11 bases in between. CDR3 protein: CASSLIGAWETQYF. In DNA, the CDR3 is TGTGCCAGCAGCTTAATTGGGGCGTGGGAGACCCAGTACTTC.

The gene calls are TRBV28 and TRBJ2-1; the D is unclear. In germline, CDR1 is MDHEN, CDR2 SYDVKM. The CDR3 has 11 residues. Deletions cut 4 bases from V and 12 bases from J, with 10 bases between. CDR3 protein: CASSSRTSQFF. CDR3 DNA sequence: TGTGCCAGCAGTTCTAGGACCTCGCAGTTCTTC.

The chain has TRBV28 and TRBJ2-7, with D possibly being TRBD1 (5 bases). V lost 3 bases to trimming and J lost 2 bases, with 23 bases between them. Germline CDR1 and CDR2: MDHEN and SYDVKM. The CDR3 length is 18 residues. CDR3 sequence: CASSFRERDSPSTYEQYF. CDR3 coding DNA: TGTGCCAGCAGTTTTCGCGAGCGAGACAGCCCCTCTACCTACGAGCAGTACTTC. Variable domain in full (rest from reference TRBV28 and TRBJ2-7): DVKVTQSSRYLVKRTGEKVFLECVQDMDHENMFWYRQDPGLGLRLIYFSYDVKMKEKGDIPEGYSVSREKKERFSLILESASTNQTSMYLCASSFRERDSPSTYEQYFGPGTRLTVT.

The chain links TRBV5-1 to TRBJ1-2; 10 nucleotides line up with TRBD1. V shed 3 bases and J 5 bases; nucleotides not matched to a gene: 13. CDR1 SGHRS and CDR2 YFSETQ come from the germline V gene. The CDR3 extends over 17 amino acids. The CDR3 bases are TGCGCCAGCAGCTCTTCGACAGGGGGCAGGATGATTTATGGCTACACCTTC. Encoded protein: CASSSSTGGRMIYGYTF.

The rearrangement joins TRBV12-3 or TRBV12-4 to TRBJ1-4; TRBD1 might be the D (5 bases). Trimming stripped 4 bases from V and 7 bases from J, with 13 bases between. This CDR3 has 14 amino acids. DNA for the CDR3: TGTGCCAGCAGTTGGAGGGGATTAGGTGAAAAACTGTTTTTT. Translating it yields CASSWRGLGEKLFF.

The V gene is TRBV6-2 or TRBV6-3, the J gene TRBJ2-7; 7 bases fit TRBD1. The CDR3 runs to 15 residues. V lost 0 bases and J lost 5; bases outside the gene matches: 7. The germline CDR1 and CDR2 sequences are MNHEY and SVGEGT. CDR3 residues: CASSYSGRGINEQYF. In DNA, the CDR3 is TGTGCCAGCAGTTACTCGGGCAGGGGGATCAACGAGCAGTACTTC.

V and J are TRBV20-1 and TRBJ1-1, with a possible D match to TRBD1 (6 bases). This CDR3 contains 13 residues. In germline, CDR1 is DFQATT, CDR2 SNEGSKA (reference sequence). Trimming took 6 bases from V and 0 from J, leaving 11 bases between them. CDR3 in amino acids: CSALGGLNTEAFF. The CDR3 nucleotides are TGCAGTGCGCTAGGGGGTCTGAACACTGAAGCTTTCTTT.

Here the CDR3 reads CASSQDRGALHF. CDR3 DNA sequence: TGTGCCAGCAGCCAAGACAGGGGCGCGCTGCATTTT. V gene TRBV7-9 combines with J gene TRBJ1-5; TRBD1 matches at 8 bases. The CDR3 runs to 12 residues. Germline CDR1 reads SEHNR; CDR2 reads FQNEAQ (reference sequence). Trimming cost V 5 bases and J 15 bases; bases outside gene matches: 9.

The V and J genes are TRBV9 and TRBJ2-2, with a weak D call TRBD1 (5 bases). Germline values: CDR1 SGDLS, CDR2 YYNGEE. CDR3 length equals 14 residues. Trimming took off 6 bases at V and 3 bases at J, with 12 bases between the two ends. The CDR3 loop reads CASTTDIHTGELFF. The CDR3 bases are TGTGCCAGCACCACGGACATCCACACCGGGGAGCTGTTTTTT.

CDR3 residues: CASSQEDGRYGYTF. The CDR3 DNA is TGTGCCAGCAGCCAAGAGGACGGCCGCTATGGCTACACCTTC. V usage is TRBV3-1 and J usage is TRBJ1-2, with D unresolved. The V and J ends lost 0 bases and 4 bases respectively, with 9 bases between them. The germline gives CDR1 LGHDT, CDR2 YNNKEL (reference sequence). The CDR3 runs to 14 residues.

The V call is TRBV6-4, the J call TRBJ1-5; D is undetermined. Germline V gene data show CDR1 as MRHNA and CDR2 as SNTAGT. This CDR3 spans 13 amino acids. V was pared by 3 bases and J by 5 bases, with 8 bases between. The CDR3 region is CASSEEVDQPQHF. The CDR3 DNA reads TGTGCCAGCAGTGAGGAAGTGGATCAGCCCCAGCATTTT.

The chain recombines TRBV6-2 or TRBV6-3 with TRBJ2-2, with TRBD2 matching over 10 bases. V lost 2 bases, J lost 6 bases, and 6 bases stayed unmatched. Germline CDR1 MNHEY, CDR2 SVGEGT. The CDR3 runs to 16 residues. DNA for the CDR3: TGTGCCAGCAGTTACGAAAGCGGGGGGGCAGCCGGGGAGCTGTTTTTT. This translates into CASSYESGGAAGELFF.

A remark on this clonotype: A read error may produce the germline difference seen at one junction end. The chain couples TRBV7-3 to TRBJ1-6; a weak D match, TRBD1 (5 bases). This CDR3 spans 15 amino acids. Germline loops: CDR1 SGHTA, CDR2 FQGTGA. In DNA form, the CDR3 reads TGTGCCAGCAGCCTAACCGGGACGGACAATTCACCCCTCCACTTT. Residues: CASSLTGTDNSPLHF. Supplemented by reference TRBV7-3 and TRBJ1-6, the full variable domain reads GAGVSQTPSNKVTEKGKYVELRCDPISGHTALYWYRQSLGQGPEFLIYFQGTGAADDSGLPNDRFFAVRPEGSVSTLKIQRTERGDSAVYLCASSLTGTDNSPLHFGNGTRLTVT.

V is TRBV15 and J is TRBJ2-3, with 14 bases aligning to TRBD2. The CDR3 contains 18 residues. Trimming removed 0 bases from V and 4 bases from J; junction bases left unmatched: 6. Looked up from germline, CDR1 is LNHNV and CDR2 is YYDKDF (reference sequence). CDR3 DNA: TGTGCCACCAGCAGAGATTTGGGACTAGCGGGGGAAGCAGATACGCAGTATTTT. This gives the protein CATSRDLGLAGEADTQYF. The variable domain in full, with the rest retrieved from reference TRBV15 and TRBJ2-3, is DAMVIQNPRYQVTQFGKPVTLSCSQTLNHNVMYWYQQKSSQAPKLLFHYYDKDFNNEADTPDNFQSRRPNTSFCFLDIRSPGLGDTAMYLCATSRDLGLAGEADTQYFGPGTRLTVL.

This clonotype has more than one count but fewer than ten. V and J are TRBV10-3 and TRBJ1-6; no definite D call. CDR3 size: 16 residues. V was pared by 2 bases and J by 0 bases, with 8 bases between. Germline assignment: CDR1 ENHRY and CDR2 SYGVKD. CDR3 nucleotides: TGTGCCATCAGTGAGCCGATGGGCTCCTATAATTCACCCCTCCACTTT. It specifies CAISEPMGSYNSPLHF.

This chain connects TRBV7-2 to TRBJ2-5, with a tentative D call TRBD1 (5 bases). The germline V gene encodes CDR1 SGHTA and CDR2 FQGNSA. The CDR3 runs to 15 residues. Trimming removed 5 bases from V and 5 bases from J, with 18 bases in between. CDR3 nucleotide sequence: TGTGCCAGCAGCCCCGGACCCGACAAGGGGGAGACCCAGTACTTC. It specifies CASSPGPDKGETQYF.

CDR3 nucleotides: TGTGCCAGCTCCGGGGTGGGCCTGAACACTGAAGCTTTCTTT. Translation: CASSGVGLNTEAFF. This chain joins TRBV18 and TRBJ1-1; D remains unclear. V shed 6 bases and J shed 0 bases, with 11 bases lying between them. Germline CDR1 KGHSH, CDR2 LQKENI. This CDR3 is built from 14 residues.

The chain has TRBV6-5 and TRBJ2-1; 10 nucleotides line up with TRBD1. After removal of 2 bases from V and 7 bases from J, the junction contained 2 bases not matched to a gene. This CDR3 has 14 residues. Per the germline V gene, CDR1 is MNHEY and CDR2 is SVGAGI. DNA for the CDR3: TGTGCCAGCAGTTACCCGGGACAGGGGAATGAGCAGTTCTTC. Its protein is CASSYPGQGNEQFF.